The 25 T cell receptor beta chains reported below all come from one sample, sequenced in a study of blood T cell repertoires in COVID-19. Generated by immunoSEQ multiplex PCR, the TCRdb table keeps only in-frame clones and is missing some. The sample consists of about 210,000 clones, around 83% of them appearing once. Sequencing was done on a sample of peripheral blood. The receptors shown here come from a man in his forties or fifties with active or convalescent COVID-19.

The gene calls are TRBV4-1 and TRBJ1-2; D gene unclear. Germline-derived CDR1 and CDR2 are MGHRA and YSYEKL. Trimming took 8 bases from V and 0 from J, leaving 16 bases between them. The CDR3 is made up of 15 amino acids. CDR3 sequence: CASEMGGGSNYGYTF. The CDR3 nucleotides are TGCGCCAGCGAAATGGGTGGAGGGTCTAACTATGGCTACACCTTC.

J is TRBJ1-1 and V is TRBV5-1; weak D call: TRBD1 (5 bases). Germline CDR1 is SGHRS and CDR2 is YFSETQ. This CDR3 has 15 amino acids. Trimming left V 0 bases short and J 4 bases short, with 13 bases between. The CDR3 region is CASSLGGRAVTEAFF. The CDR3 nucleotides are TGCGCCAGCAGCTTGGGAGGCAGGGCGGTCACTGAAGCTTTCTTT. The full variable domain, in which reference TRBV5-1 and TRBJ1-1 provide the parts outside the CDR3, is KAGVTQTPRYLIKTRGQQVTLSCSPISGHRSVSWYQQTPGQGLQFLFEYFSETQRNKGNFPGRFSGRQFSNSRSEMNVSTLELGDSALYLCASSLGGRAVTEAFFGQGTRLTVV.

The rearrangement joins TRBV7-3 to TRBJ1-2; maybe TRBD1 (5 bases). Germline loops: CDR1 SGHTA, CDR2 FQGTGA. V dropped 5 bases and J dropped 5 bases, with 12 bases sitting between them. The CDR3 is made up of 13 amino acids. CDR3 in DNA: TGTGCCAGCAGCCCCCTCCGGGGGTATGGCTACACCTTC. This encodes CASSPLRGYGYTF. Full variable domain (remainder filled in from reference TRBV7-3 and TRBJ1-2): GAGVSQTPSNKVTEKGKYVELRCDPISGHTALYWYRQSLGQGPEFLIYFQGTGAADDSGLPNDRFFAVRPEGSVSTLKIQRTERGDSAVYLCASSPLRGYGYTFGSGTRLTVV.

The chain recombines TRBV12-3 or TRBV12-4 with TRBJ1-4; a possible D gene is TRBD1 (6 bases). CDR3 length: 13 residues. V was trimmed by 6 bases and J by 9 bases, leaving 14 bases between them. The CDR3 loop is CASSPTGAQKLFF. CDR3 nucleotide sequence: TGTGCCAGCAGCCCGACAGGAGCTCAAAAACTGTTTTTT.

The chain couples TRBV18 to TRBJ1-1; TRBD1 matches at 9 bases. Germline lookup yields CDR1 KGHSH and CDR2 LQKENI. The CDR3 length is 15 residues. V dropped 5 bases and J dropped 4; count of bases not matched to a gene: 8. CDR3 region: CASSSATGGPTEAFF. DNA of the CDR3: TGTGCCAGCTCATCAGCGACAGGGGGTCCCACTGAAGCTTTCTTT.

The chain couples TRBV10-3 to TRBJ1-2; no clear D. In germline, CDR1 is ENHRY, CDR2 SYGVKD. Deletions cut 3 bases from V and 9 bases from J, with 11 bases between. The CDR3 loop spans 12 amino acids. This CDR3 reads CAISDRRASYTF. CDR3 DNA: TGTGCCATCAGTGATAGGCGGGCCAGCTACACCTTC.

The V call is TRBV7-9, the J call TRBJ1-2, with a tentative D call TRBD1 (6 bases). Germline lookup yields CDR1 SEHNR and CDR2 FQNEAQ (reference sequence). This CDR3 is 14 amino acids long. Trimming removed 5 bases at V and 4 bases at J, with 14 bases between. The CDR3 region has the DNA TGTGCCAGCAGCCGGACAGTGGGTGCCTATGGCTACACCTTC. Amino acid sequence: CASSRTVGAYGYTF. Together with reference TRBV7-9 and TRBJ1-2, the CDR3 gives the full variable domain: DTGVSQNPRHKITKRGQNVTFRCDPISEHNRLYWYRQTLGQGPEFLTYFQNEAQLEKSRLLSDRFSAERPKGSFSTLEIQRTEQGDSAMYLCASSRTVGAYGYTFGSGTRLTVV.

J is TRBJ1-2 and V is TRBV24-1, with TRBD1 as a possible D gene (5 bases). Trimming cost V 4 bases and J 0 bases, with 5 bases left between them. Germline CDR1 reads KGHDR; CDR2 reads SFDVKD. This CDR3 is 13 amino acids long. Here the CDR3 DNA reads TGTGCCACCAGTGAGACAGCTAACTATGGCTACACCTTC. It codes for CATSETANYGYTF.

This CDR3 reads CASSFGAGRNEQYF. CDR3 in DNA: TGTGCCAGCAGTTTTGGGGCAGGGCGGAACGAGCAGTACTTC. The chain carries TRBV27 and TRBJ2-7; possibly TRBD1 for D (5 bases). The CDR3 extends over 14 amino acids. Germline V gives CDR1 MNHEY, CDR2 SMNVEV (reference sequence). The V gene lost 3 bases and the J gene lost 5 bases, with 14 bases spanning the gap.

This chain joins TRBV18 and TRBJ2-5, with TRBD2 matching 11 bases. V lost 2 bases, J lost 5 bases, and 4 bases stayed unmatched. This CDR3 region has 15 residues. CDR1 is KGHSH, CDR2 LQKENI, per germline. The CDR3 region is CASSPTSGGYETQYF. The CDR3 bases are TGTGCCAGCTCACCAACTAGCGGGGGTTATGAGACCCAGTACTTC.

This chain connects TRBV2 to TRBJ2-3; possible D gene TRBD2, 5 bases. The CDR3 is 15 residues long. CDR1 is SNHLY and CDR2 is FYNNEI in the germline V gene. Deletions cut 7 bases from V and 5 bases from J, with 19 bases between. The CDR3 DNA follows: TGTGCCAGCAAGTTGATAGGTAGCGCCAGAGATACGCAGTATTTT. This codes for CASKLIGSARDTQYF.

The rearrangement uses TRBV28 and TRBJ2-7; D possibly corresponds to TRBD2 (5 bases). Trimming shortened V by 5 bases and J by 0 bases, and 14 bases separated the two germline ends. CDR3 length equals 15 residues. Germline V lookup: CDR1 MDHEN, CDR2 SYDVKM. CDR3 sequence reads: CASSPSGRPSYEQYF. The CDR3 DNA reads TGTGCCAGCAGTCCCAGCGGACGACCCTCCTACGAGCAGTACTTC.

The chain joins TRBV10-3 to TRBJ1-1; 10 bases are shared with TRBD1. The CDR3 is made up of 14 amino acids. CDR1 is ENHRY and CDR2 is SYGVKD in the germline V gene. After removal of 6 bases from V and 6 bases from J, the junction contained 7 bases not matched to a gene. The CDR3 region is CAIRPGTGVPEAFF. The DNA of the CDR3 is TGTGCCATCAGACCCGGGACAGGGGTACCTGAAGCTTTCTTT.

The J gene is TRBJ2-3, the V gene TRBV28; 9 nucleotides align to TRBD1. The germline gives CDR1 MDHEN, CDR2 SYDVKM. The CDR3 loop spans 15 amino acids. The junction had 9 bases not matched to a gene; V was cut back by 0 bases and J by 11 bases. CDR3 DNA: TGTGCCAGCAGTTTATGGGGGACAGGGTCGTTGGGGCAGTATTTT. This translates into CASSLWGTGSLGQYF.

V gene TRBV28 combines with J gene TRBJ2-7, with 7 positions matching TRBD1. CDR3 length equals 14 residues. Per germline, CDR1 MDHEN and CDR2 SYDVKM. V lost 5 bases and J lost 3; bases outside the gene matches: 7. CDR3 protein: CASSHRQGYYEQYF. CDR3 sequence (DNA): TGTGCCAGCAGTCATCGACAGGGATACTACGAGCAGTACTTC.

The chain carries TRBV28 and TRBJ1-2, with 9 bases matching TRBD1. CDR1 MDHEN and CDR2 SYDVKM come from the germline V gene. The CDR3 contains 15 residues. Trimming took 6 bases from V and 0 from J; bases not matched to a gene: 5. The chain's CDR3 is CASSDRGGANYGYTF. DNA of the CDR3: TGTGCCAGCAGCGACAGGGGGGGAGCTAACTATGGCTACACCTTC.

The chain combines TRBV15 with TRBJ1-3; no clear D gene. The CDR3 is made up of 13 amino acids. CDR1 LNHNV and CDR2 YYDKDF come from the germline V gene (reference sequence). V gave up 0 bases and J gave up 5 bases, with 5 bases separating them. In DNA, the CDR3 is TGTGCCACCAGCAGAGAACAGAGAAACACCATATATTTT. Protein product: CATSREQRNTIYF.

The chain employs TRBV12-3 or TRBV12-4 and TRBJ1-2, with D possibly being TRBD1 (6 bases). The CDR3 is 13 residues long. With 7 bases removed from V and 1 base from J, the gap between germline ends came to 10 bases. As DNA, the CDR3 is TGTGCCAGCAAAACGGACAGTAACTATGGCTACACCTTC. Translating it yields CASKTDSNYGYTF.

This clone appeared a few times. V gene TRBV15 combines with J gene TRBJ1-1, with D possibly being TRBD1 (5 bases). CDR1 LNHNV and CDR2 YYDKDF come from the germline V gene (reference sequence). The V end lost 3 bases, the J end lost 3 bases, and 11 bases lay between the germline ends. This CDR3 contains 14 residues. CDR3 sequence reads: CATSRDRGYTEAFF. The CDR3 DNA reads as TGTGCCACCAGCAGGGACCGGGGGTACACTGAAGCTTTCTTT. The full variable domain, rest sourced from reference TRBV15 and TRBJ1-1, is DAMVIQNPRYQVTQFGKPVTLSCSQTLNHNVMYWYQQKSSQAPKLLFHYYDKDFNNEADTPDNFQSRRPNTSFCFLDIRSPGLGDTAMYLCATSRDRGYTEAFFGQGTRLTVV.

This chain connects TRBV24-1 to TRBJ1-2, with D possibly matching TRBD1 (5 bases). The CDR3 contains 14 residues. Trimming stripped 6 bases from V and 4 bases from J, with 14 bases between. CDR1 and CDR2 (germline): KGHDR, SFDVKD. In nucleotides, the CDR3 is TGTGCCACCAGTTCCCTCAGGGAATCCTATGGCTACACCTTC. Translated, it gives CATSSLRESYGYTF.

The chain combines TRBV18 with TRBJ2-1; D possibly corresponds to TRBD2 (6 bases). V was pared by 1 base and J by 8 bases, with 6 bases between. CDR3 length: 12 residues. The germline gives CDR1 KGHSH, CDR2 LQKENI. CDR3 nucleotide sequence: TGTGCCAGCTCACCACGGGAGGATGAGCAGTTCTTC. Residues: CASSPREDEQFF.

This chain connects TRBV11-3 to TRBJ1-4; the D gene is possibly TRBD1 (6 bases). The V end lost 5 bases, the J end lost 2 bases, and 12 bases lay between the germline ends. The CDR3 length is 15 residues. The germline V gene encodes CDR1 SGHNT and CDR2 YENEEA. The CDR3 protein is CASSPGQSTNEKLFF. DNA for the CDR3: TGTGCCAGCAGCCCCGGACAGAGTACTAATGAAAAACTGTTTTTT.

This chain joins TRBV29-1 and TRBJ2-2; no clear D gene. The CDR3 has 14 amino acids. Per the germline V gene, CDR1 is SQVTM and CDR2 is ANQGSEA. Trimming removed 0 bases from V and 1 base from J, with 6 bases in between. CDR3 residues: CSVEDRGNTGELFF. The DNA for the CDR3 is TGCAGCGTTGAAGATCGCGGGAACACCGGGGAGCTGTTTTTT.

The chain employs TRBV11-2 and TRBJ1-2; D may be TRBD1 (6 bases). The CDR3 runs 17 residues. The germline V gene has CDR1 SGHAT and CDR2 FQNNGV. Trimming removed 2 bases at V and 6 bases at J, with 22 bases between. The CDR3 sequence: CASSLIGMGAGSDGYTF. The CDR3 coding sequence is TGTGCCAGCAGCTTAATTGGAATGGGGGCAGGGTCAGATGGCTACACCTTC.

This clone was found a few times. The V call is TRBV5-1, the J call TRBJ2-7; 9 bases map to TRBD1. Germline V gives CDR1 SGHRS, CDR2 YFSETQ. This CDR3 is 19 amino acids long. V was clipped by 0 bases and J by 0 bases; unmatched bases: 13. The CDR3: CASSLVAAPGQGSSYEQYF. Written as DNA, the CDR3 is TGCGCCAGCAGCTTGGTGGCCGCACCAGGACAGGGGAGCTCCTACGAGCAGTACTTC.